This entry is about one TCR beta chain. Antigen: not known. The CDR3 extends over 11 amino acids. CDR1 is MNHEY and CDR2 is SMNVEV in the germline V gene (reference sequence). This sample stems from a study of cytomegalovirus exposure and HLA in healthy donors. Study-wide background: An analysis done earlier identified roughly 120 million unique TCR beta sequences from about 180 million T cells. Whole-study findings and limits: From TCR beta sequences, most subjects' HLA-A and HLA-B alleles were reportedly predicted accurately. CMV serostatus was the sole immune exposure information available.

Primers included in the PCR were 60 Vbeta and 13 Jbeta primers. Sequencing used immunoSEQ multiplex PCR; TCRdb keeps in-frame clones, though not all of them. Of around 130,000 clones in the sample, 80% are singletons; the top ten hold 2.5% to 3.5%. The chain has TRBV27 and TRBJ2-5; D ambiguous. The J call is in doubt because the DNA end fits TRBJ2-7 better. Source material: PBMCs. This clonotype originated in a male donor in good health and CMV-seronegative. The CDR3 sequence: CASSWAGEQYF. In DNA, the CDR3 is TGTGCCAGCAGTTGGGCCGGCGAGCAGTACTTC.